This TCR beta chain was profiled in a study of T cell responses to AZD1222 COVID-19 vaccine. Only in-frame clones appear in the TCRdb table, and some are missing; sequencing was by immunoSEQ multiplex PCR. The profile shows about 83,000 clones, approximately 90% of them singletons. Pooling was applied to second doses at about 4 or about 12 weeks. This clone has just one count. The CDR3 has 15 residues. CDR1 and CDR2 from the germline V gene are SGHNT and YYREEE (reference sequence). The trim removed 4 bases at V and 7 bases at J, leaving 8 bases unmatched. The V and J genes are TRBV5-4 and TRBJ2-1, with 10 positions matching TRBD2. The sample here was peripheral blood, taken 28 days after the second AZD1222 dose. The TCR sequence derives from an adult who received the AZD1222 COVID-19 vaccine. In DNA form, the CDR3 reads TGTGCCAGCAGCGCAACTAGCGGGATGTGGAATGAGCAGTTCTTC. As protein: CASSATSGMWNEQFF.